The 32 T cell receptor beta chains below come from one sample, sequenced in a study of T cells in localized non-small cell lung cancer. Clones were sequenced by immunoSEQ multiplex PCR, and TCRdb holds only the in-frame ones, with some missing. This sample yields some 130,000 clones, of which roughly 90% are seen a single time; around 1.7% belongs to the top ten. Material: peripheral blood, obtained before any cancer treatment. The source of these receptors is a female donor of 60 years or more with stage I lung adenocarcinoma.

CDR3 nucleotides: TGCGCCAGCAGACCGGTCACTAGCGGAGCGCAAGAGACCCAGTACTTC. It encodes CASRPVTSGAQETQYF. V gene TRBV5-1 combines with J gene TRBJ2-5; 8 nucleotides line up with TRBD2. Trimming at V came to 5 bases and at J to 2 bases, leaving 11 bases not matched to a gene. Germline CDR1 reads SGHRS; CDR2 reads YFSETQ. The CDR3 length is 16 residues.

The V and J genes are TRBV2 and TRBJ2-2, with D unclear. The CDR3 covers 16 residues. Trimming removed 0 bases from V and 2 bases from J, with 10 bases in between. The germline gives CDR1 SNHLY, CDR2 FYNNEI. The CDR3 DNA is TGTGCCAGCAGTGAAGCCTATAACAGCAACACCGGGGAGCTGTTTTTT. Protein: CASSEAYNSNTGELFF.

In DNA form, the CDR3 reads TGTGCCAGCAGCAGAGGGCTAAACAATGAGCAGTTCTTC. It translates to CASSRGLNNEQFF. V is TRBV9 and J is TRBJ2-1, with D perhaps TRBD2 (5 bases). Trimming took off 4 bases at V and 5 bases at J, with 10 bases between the two ends. CDR1 and CDR2 (germline): SGDLS, YYNGEE. CDR3 length: 13 residues.

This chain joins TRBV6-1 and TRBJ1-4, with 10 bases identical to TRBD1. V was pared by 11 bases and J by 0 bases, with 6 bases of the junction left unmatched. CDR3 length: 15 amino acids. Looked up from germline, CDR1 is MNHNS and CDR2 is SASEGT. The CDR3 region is CAGSGQGSTNEKLFF. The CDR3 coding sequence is TGTGCCGGATCGGGACAGGGGTCAACTAATGAAAAACTGTTTTTT.

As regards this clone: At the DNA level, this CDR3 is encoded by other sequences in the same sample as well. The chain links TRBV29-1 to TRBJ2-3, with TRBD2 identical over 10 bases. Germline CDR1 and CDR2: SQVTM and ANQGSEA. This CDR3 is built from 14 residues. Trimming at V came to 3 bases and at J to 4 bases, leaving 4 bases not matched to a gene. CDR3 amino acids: CSVDGLAGADTQYF. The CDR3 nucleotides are TGCAGCGTTGACGGGCTAGCGGGAGCAGATACGCAGTATTTT.

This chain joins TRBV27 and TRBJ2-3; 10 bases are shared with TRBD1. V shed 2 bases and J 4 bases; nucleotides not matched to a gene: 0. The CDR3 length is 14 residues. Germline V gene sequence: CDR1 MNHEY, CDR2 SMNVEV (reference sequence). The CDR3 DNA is TGTGCCAGCAGTTTAGGGACAGGGGCAGATACGCAGTATTTT. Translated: CASSLGTGADTQYF.

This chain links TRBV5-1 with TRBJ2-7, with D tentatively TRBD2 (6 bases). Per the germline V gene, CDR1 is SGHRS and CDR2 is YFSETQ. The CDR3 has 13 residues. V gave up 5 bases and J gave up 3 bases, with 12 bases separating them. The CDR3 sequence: CASRRDFNYEQYF. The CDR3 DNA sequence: TGCGCCAGCAGACGGGACTTTAACTACGAGCAGTACTTC.

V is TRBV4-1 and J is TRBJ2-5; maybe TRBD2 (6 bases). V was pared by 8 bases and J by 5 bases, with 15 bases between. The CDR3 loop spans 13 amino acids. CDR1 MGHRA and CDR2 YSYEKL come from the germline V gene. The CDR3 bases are TGCGCCAGCGGGTCGGGAGCCGAGGAGACCCAGTACTTC. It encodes CASGSGAEETQYF.

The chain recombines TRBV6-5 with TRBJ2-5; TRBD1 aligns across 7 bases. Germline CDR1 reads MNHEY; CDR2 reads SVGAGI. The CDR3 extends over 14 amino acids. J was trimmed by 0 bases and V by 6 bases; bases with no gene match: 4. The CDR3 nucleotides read TGTGCCAGCAGCCGGGGACAGAACCAAGAGACCCAGTACTTC. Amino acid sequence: CASSRGQNQETQYF.

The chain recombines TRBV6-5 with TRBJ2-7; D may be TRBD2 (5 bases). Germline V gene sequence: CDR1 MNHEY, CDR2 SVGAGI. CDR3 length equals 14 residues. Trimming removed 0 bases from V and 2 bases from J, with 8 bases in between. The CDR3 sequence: CASSYSWGAYEQYF. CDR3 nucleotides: TGTGCCAGCAGTTACTCTTGGGGAGCCTACGAGCAGTACTTC.

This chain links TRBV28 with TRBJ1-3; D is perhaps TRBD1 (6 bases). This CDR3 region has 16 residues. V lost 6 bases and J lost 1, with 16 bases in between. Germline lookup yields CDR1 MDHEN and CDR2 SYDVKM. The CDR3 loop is CASRPGHTSSGNTIYF. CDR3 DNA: TGTGCCAGCAGGCCGGGACACACGAGTTCTGGAAACACCATATATTTT.

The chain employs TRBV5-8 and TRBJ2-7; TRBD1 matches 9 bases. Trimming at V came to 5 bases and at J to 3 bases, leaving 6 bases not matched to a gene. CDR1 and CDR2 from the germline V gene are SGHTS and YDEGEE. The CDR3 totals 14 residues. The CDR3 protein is CASRRPGQGYEQYF. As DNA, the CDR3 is TGTGCCAGCAGAAGACCGGGACAGGGCTACGAGCAGTACTTC. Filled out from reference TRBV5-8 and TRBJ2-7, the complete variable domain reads EAGVTQSPTHLIKTRGQQATLRCSPISGHTSVYWYQQALGLGLQFLLWYDEGEERNRGNFPPRFSGRQFPNYSSELNVNALELEDSALYLCASRRPGQGYEQYFGPGTRLTVT.

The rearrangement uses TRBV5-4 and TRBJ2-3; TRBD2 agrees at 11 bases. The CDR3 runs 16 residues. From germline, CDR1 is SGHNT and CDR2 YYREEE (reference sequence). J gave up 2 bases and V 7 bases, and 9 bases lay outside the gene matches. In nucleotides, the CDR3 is TGTGCCAGCCCCGGGGAGACTAGCGGGACCACAGATACGCAGTATTTT. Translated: CASPGETSGTTDTQYF.

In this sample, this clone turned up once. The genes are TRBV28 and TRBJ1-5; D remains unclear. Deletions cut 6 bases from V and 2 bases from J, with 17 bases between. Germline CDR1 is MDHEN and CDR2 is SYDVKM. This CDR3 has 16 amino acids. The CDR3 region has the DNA TGTGCCAGCAGGGAGGGAACCTCTTCGGGCAATCAGCCCCAGCATTTT. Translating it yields CASREGTSSGNQPQHF.

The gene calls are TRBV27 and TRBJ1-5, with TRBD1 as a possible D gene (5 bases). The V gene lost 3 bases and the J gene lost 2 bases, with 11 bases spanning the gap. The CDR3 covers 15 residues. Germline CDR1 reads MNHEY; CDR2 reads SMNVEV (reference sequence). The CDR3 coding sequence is TGTGCCAGCAGTTTGGAAGGGGACCGCAATCAGCCCCAGCATTTT. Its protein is CASSLEGDRNQPQHF.

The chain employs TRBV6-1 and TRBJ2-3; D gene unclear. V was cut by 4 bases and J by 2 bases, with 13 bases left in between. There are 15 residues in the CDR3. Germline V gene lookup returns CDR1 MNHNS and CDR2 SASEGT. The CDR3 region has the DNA TGTGCCAGCAGTGCAATAGCTCCGGCCACAGATACGCAGTATTTT. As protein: CASSAIAPATDTQYF.

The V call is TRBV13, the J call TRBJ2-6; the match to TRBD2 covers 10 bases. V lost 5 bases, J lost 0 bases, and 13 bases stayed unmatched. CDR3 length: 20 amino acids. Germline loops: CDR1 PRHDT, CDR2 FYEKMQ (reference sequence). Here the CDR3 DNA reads TGTGCCAGCAGCCCACCCCTCGGTAGCGGGAGGCTCTCTGGGGCCAACGTCCTGACTTTC. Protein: CASSPPLGSGRLSGANVLTF.

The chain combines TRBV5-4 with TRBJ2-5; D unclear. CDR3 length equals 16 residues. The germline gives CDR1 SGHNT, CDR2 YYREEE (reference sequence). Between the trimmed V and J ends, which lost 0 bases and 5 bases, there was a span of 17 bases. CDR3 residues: CASSLDDLGPGETQYF. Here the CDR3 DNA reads TGTGCCAGCAGCTTGGATGACCTAGGCCCCGGGGAGACCCAGTACTTC.

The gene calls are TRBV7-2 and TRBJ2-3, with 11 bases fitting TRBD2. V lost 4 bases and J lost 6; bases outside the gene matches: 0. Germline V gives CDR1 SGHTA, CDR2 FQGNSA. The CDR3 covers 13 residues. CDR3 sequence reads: CASSWTSGDTQYF. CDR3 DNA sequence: TGTGCCAGCAGCTGGACTAGCGGGGATACGCAGTATTTT.

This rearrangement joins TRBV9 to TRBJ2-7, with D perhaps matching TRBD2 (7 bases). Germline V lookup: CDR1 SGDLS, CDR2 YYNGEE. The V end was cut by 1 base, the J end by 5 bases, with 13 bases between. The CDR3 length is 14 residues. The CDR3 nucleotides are TGTGCCAGCAGCGTATTGTTCGGGGGGCACGAGCAGTACTTC. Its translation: CASSVLFGGHEQYF.

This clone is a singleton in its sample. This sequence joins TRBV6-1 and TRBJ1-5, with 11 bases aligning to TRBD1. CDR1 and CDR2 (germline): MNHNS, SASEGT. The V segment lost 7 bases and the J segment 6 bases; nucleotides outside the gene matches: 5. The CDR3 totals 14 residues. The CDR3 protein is CASTGTGGVQPQHF. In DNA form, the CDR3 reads TGTGCCAGCACGGGGACAGGGGGTGTTCAGCCCCAGCATTTT.

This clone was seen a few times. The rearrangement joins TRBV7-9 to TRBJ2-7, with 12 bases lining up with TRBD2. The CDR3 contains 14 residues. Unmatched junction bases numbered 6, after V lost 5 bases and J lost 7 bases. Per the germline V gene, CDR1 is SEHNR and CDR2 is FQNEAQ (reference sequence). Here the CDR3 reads CASSQTSGSVEQYF. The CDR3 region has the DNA TGTGCCAGCAGCCAGACTAGCGGGAGCGTAGAGCAGTACTTC.

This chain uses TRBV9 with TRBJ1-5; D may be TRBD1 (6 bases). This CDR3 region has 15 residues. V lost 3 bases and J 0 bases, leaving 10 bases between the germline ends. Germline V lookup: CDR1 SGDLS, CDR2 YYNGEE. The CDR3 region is CASSEGGNSNQPQHF. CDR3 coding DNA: TGTGCCAGCAGCGAGGGGGGAAATAGCAATCAGCCCCAGCATTTT.

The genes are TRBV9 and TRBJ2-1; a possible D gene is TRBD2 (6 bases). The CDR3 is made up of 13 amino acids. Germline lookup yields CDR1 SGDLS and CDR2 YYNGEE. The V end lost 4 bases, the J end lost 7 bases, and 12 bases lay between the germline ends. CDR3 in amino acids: CASSPRGFNEQFF. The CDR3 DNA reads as TGTGCCAGCAGCCCGCGGGGCTTTAATGAGCAGTTCTTC.

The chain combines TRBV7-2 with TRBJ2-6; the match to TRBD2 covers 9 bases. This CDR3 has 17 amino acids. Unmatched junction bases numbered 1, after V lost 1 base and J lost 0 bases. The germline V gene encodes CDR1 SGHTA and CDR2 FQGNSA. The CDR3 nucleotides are TGTGCCAGCAGCTTAGGCGGGAGGGCCTCTGGGGCCAACGTCCTGACTTTC. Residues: CASSLGGRASGANVLTF.

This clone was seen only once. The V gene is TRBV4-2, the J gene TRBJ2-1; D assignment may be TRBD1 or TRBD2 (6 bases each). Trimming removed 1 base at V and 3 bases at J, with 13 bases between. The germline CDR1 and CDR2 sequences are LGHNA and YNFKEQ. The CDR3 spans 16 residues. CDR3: CASSQGGGSLYNEQFF. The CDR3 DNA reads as TGTGCCAGCAGCCAAGGAGGGGGGAGCCTCTACAATGAGCAGTTCTTC.

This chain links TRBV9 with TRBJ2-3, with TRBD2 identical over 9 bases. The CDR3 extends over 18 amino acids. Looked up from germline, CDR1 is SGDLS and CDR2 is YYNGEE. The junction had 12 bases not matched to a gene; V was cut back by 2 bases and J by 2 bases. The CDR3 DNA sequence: TGTGCCAGCAGCGTTTTAACTCGAGCGGGAGGCAACACAGATACGCAGTATTTT. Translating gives CASSVLTRAGGNTDTQYF.

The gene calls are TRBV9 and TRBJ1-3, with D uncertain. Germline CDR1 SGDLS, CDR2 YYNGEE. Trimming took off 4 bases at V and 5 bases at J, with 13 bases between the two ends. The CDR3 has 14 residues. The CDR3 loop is CASSPMGSRNTIYF. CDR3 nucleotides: TGTGCCAGCAGCCCGATGGGGTCTAGAAACACCATATATTTT.

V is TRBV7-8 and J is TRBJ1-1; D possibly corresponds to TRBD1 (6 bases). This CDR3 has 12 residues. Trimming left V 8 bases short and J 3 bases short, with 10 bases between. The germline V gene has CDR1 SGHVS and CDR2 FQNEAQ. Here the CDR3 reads CASVTGHTEAFF. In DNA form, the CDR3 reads TGTGCCAGCGTAACAGGGCACACTGAAGCTTTCTTT.

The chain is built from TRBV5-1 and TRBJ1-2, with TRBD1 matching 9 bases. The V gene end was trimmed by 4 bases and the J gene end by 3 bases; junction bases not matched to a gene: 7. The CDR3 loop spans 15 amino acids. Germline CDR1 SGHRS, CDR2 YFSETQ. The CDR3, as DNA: TGCGCCAGCAGCCCCAGCCGGGACAGGGACTATGGCTACACCTTC. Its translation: CASSPSRDRDYGYTF.

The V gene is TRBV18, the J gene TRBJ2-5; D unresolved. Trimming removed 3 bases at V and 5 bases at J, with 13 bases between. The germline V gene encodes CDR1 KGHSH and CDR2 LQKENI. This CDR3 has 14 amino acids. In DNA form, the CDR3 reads TGTGCCAGCTCACCCACAACGCAATGGGAGACCCAGTACTTC. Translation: CASSPTTQWETQYF.

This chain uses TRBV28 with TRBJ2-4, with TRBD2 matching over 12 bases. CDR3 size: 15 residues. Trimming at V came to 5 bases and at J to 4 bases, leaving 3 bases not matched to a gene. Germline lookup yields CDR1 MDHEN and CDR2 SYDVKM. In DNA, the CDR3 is TGTGCCAGCAGTCCCGGGACTAGCGGGAAAAACATTCAGTACTTC. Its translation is CASSPGTSGKNIQYF.